These 9 T cell receptor beta chains were sequenced from one sample in a study of cytomegalovirus exposure and HLA in healthy donors (dated by TCRdb to 2017 to 2019). Library preparation employed the immunoSEQ multiplex PCR assay. A mixture of 60 forward primers for TCR Vbeta segments and 13 reverse primers for TCR Jbeta segments was used in the multiplex PCR. TCRdb limited this immuneACCESS table to in-frame rearrangements with V and J called. A share of clones is missing; checked studies link under half to unresolved V genes, and the rest is unexplained. The sample yields 200,000 to 250,000 clones; roughly 90% were counted once. The ten largest clones represent over 0.95% of the sample. The sequenced sample was PBMCs. The receptors come from a woman under 30 in good health and CMV-seronegative.

This clone was counted between two and nine times. J is TRBJ2-7 and V is TRBV6-5, with 9 bases fitting TRBD2. The CDR3 is 14 residues long. The ends lost 4 bases at V and 6 bases at J; junction bases unmatched: 7. Germline V gives CDR1 MNHEY, CDR2 SVGAGI. The CDR3 is CASSWSGRSSEQYF. For the CDR3, the DNA is TGTGCCAGCAGTTGGAGCGGGAGGTCTAGCGAGCAGTACTTC.

This chain uses TRBV7-9 with TRBJ1-2; the match to TRBD1 covers 7 bases. CDR3 length equals 18 residues. Losses at the gene ends were 3 bases for V and 0 bases for J; bases not matched to a gene: 13. Germline V CDR1 and CDR2: SEHNR, FQNEAQ (reference sequence). CDR3 coding DNA: TGTGCCAGCAGCTTCGGTTTGGAGGACAGGAAAGCTAACTATGGCTACACCTTC. It yields the protein CASSFGLEDRKANYGYTF.

The rearrangement joins TRBV4-1 to TRBJ1-1, with D hard to call. The V end was cut by 0 bases, the J end by 4 bases, with 15 bases between. Germline CDR1 and CDR2: MGHRA and YSYEKL. The CDR3 spans 16 residues. The CDR3 DNA is TGCGCCAGCAGCCAAGATAAGGGAGGCCCCTCCACTGAAGCTTTCTTT. Protein sequence: CASSQDKGGPSTEAFF.

The chain has TRBV19 and TRBJ1-1; D unclear. V was trimmed by 1 base and J by 0 bases, leaving 6 bases between them. Germline V gene sequence: CDR1 LNHDA, CDR2 SQIVND (reference sequence). The CDR3 loop spans 14 amino acids. For the CDR3, the DNA is TGTGCCAGTAGTATAGGGTCGGTGAACACTGAAGCTTTCTTT. This sequence encodes CASSIGSVNTEAFF.

In its sample, this clone was seen once. V is TRBV7-2 and J is TRBJ2-1; possibly TRBD2 for D (6 bases). Trimming shortened V by 3 bases and J by 7 bases, and 7 bases separated the two germline ends. Germline V gene lookup returns CDR1 SGHTA and CDR2 FQGNSA. The CDR3 has 12 residues. CDR3 nucleotide sequence: TGTGCCAGCAGCTTGACTAGGAATGAGCAGTTCTTC. As protein: CASSLTRNEQFF. The complete variable domain, with remaining parts taken from reference TRBV7-2 and TRBJ2-1, reads GAGVSQSPSNKVTEKGKDVELRCDPISGHTALYWYRQSLGQGLEFLIYFQGNSAPDKSGLPSDRFSAERTGGSVSTLTIQRTQQEDSAVYLCASSLTRNEQFFGPGTRLTVL.

This clone was counted a single time. The rearrangement joins TRBV18 to TRBJ2-5, with TRBD1 matching over 7 bases. The CDR3 is made up of 15 amino acids. Per the germline V gene, CDR1 is KGHSH and CDR2 is LQKENI. With V trimmed by 6 bases and J by 3 bases, 10 bases remained unmatched. The CDR3 here is CASSLRAQGKETQYF. DNA for the CDR3: TGTGCCAGCTCTCTTAGGGCACAGGGGAAAGAGACCCAGTACTTC.

The gene calls are TRBV5-1 and TRBJ2-2; 10 bases fit TRBD1. The trim removed 2 bases at V and 3 bases at J, leaving 4 bases unmatched. Germline V gene data show CDR1 as SGHRS and CDR2 as YFSETQ. This CDR3 comprises 16 residues. This CDR3 reads CASSFEGQGYTGELFF. The CDR3 coding sequence is TGCGCCAGCAGCTTCGAGGGACAGGGGTACACCGGGGAGCTGTTTTTT.

J is TRBJ2-2 and V is TRBV28; a weak D match, TRBD1 (6 bases). The germline V and J ends were trimmed by 5 bases and 7 bases, with 17 bases remaining between them. The CDR3 loop spans 15 amino acids. Germline lookup yields CDR1 MDHEN and CDR2 SYDVKM. CDR3 in amino acids: CASSAHTGFGGELFF. CDR3 DNA sequence: TGTGCCAGCAGTGCCCACACAGGGTTTGGCGGGGAGCTGTTTTTT.

This chain uses TRBV7-2 with TRBJ1-2; 7 nucleotides match TRBD1. In germline, CDR1 is SGHTA, CDR2 FQGNSA. The J segment lost 4 bases and the V segment lost 1 base, leaving 9 bases of the junction unmatched. This CDR3 is 16 amino acids long. As DNA, the CDR3 is TGTGCCAGCAGCTTAGAAATAGGGGGCGCATCCTATGGCTACACCTTC. Translated, it gives CASSLEIGGASYGYTF.